The table lists the clone carrying this TCR beta chain with many counts. Its target is not known. The CDR3 is cut off 3 residues early in the read; its end comes from the germline J gene. V lost 5 bases, J lost 4 bases, and 8 bases stayed unmatched. This CDR3 has 15 residues. CDR1 and CDR2 from the germline V gene are LNHDA and SQIVND (reference sequence). This specimen comes from a study of T cell clonality in common variable immunodeficiency. Broader study findings: In common variable immunodeficiency, TCR beta chains reportedly carried fewer deletions and N-nucleotide insertions. Links between repertoire features and CVID complications were heterogeneity-limited.

Control and CVID samples contributed equal amounts of genomic DNA. Here immunoSEQ multiplex PCR was the method, and the copy in TCRdb shows in-frame clones only, minus some. This sample carries around 45,000 clones, none of them present only once. Patients and controls were mostly of Caucasian heritage. Sequencing used peripheral blood mononuclear cells. This chain uses TRBV19 with TRBJ2-5; TRBD2 agrees at 9 bases. This receptor was obtained from a person between 18 and 69 years old in good health. The CDR3 spells CASSLTLAGLETQYF. The CDR3 DNA, read in part, is TGTGCCAGTAGTTTAACCCTAGCGGGGCTAGAGACC.